This TCR beta chain was found in a study of blood T cell repertoires in COVID-19 (dated by TCRdb to the early 2020s). A note on the overall study: Collaborator samples came from the United States, Italy and Spain and covered acute and convalescent phases of COVID-19. Subjects who had been exposed to COVID-19, were actively infected with it, or had recovered from it provided the deeply sampled blood TCRbeta repertoires that made up the dataset. Where available, HLA class I and class II types were obtained from metadata supplied by the sample provider rather than from assay-based typing. Nearly every sample came with metadata listing a de-identified subject ID, COVID-19 status, age in years and sex. The prospective study material was composed of cDNA or gDNA derived from T cells, B-cell-depleted T cells, or PBMCs. A freely available public database, intended as a resource for researchers studying the immune response to SARS-CoV-2, is where the repertoires were released. Samples were obtained from the ongoing ImmuneRACE study (first 160 participants) and from some 1,300 subjects provided by 6 global collaborators.

Participants in the prospective study were enrolled through a virtual design, were aged about 18 to 100 years, and lived in 20 to 30 United States geographic areas. In the prospective study, participants were assigned to cohorts based on the clinical history participants reported in a screening survey and a study questionnaire. For ImmuneRACE Cohort 3, a participant was defined as recovered based on two consecutive negative NP/OP PCR tests, clearance by a healthcare professional, or resolution of symptoms. In the prospective study, whole blood, serum and a nasopharyngeal or oropharyngeal swab were collected from each participant by mobile phlebotomists. Prospective study participants could optionally give additional blood draws and questionnaires over an approximately two-month period. Before DNA extraction, prospective study blood samples were shipped either frozen or at room temperature. Regarding this clone: The antigen it binds to is not known. Base qualities are not provided; no much larger clone lies one nucleotide away.

Beyond this particular receptor, the publication reports: How much clinical and demographic metadata was included differed by source and by participant, and the metadata was provided uncurated.

TCRbeta CDR3 regions were amplified from genomic DNA using the immunoSEQ Assay, a bias-controlled multiplex PCR. The study's own analysis went as follows. The number of nucleated cells in each sample was estimated by amplification of reference gene primers within the assay. To quantify the absolute abundance of each unique TCRbeta CDR3 rearrangement, sequence reads were collapsed and filtered. For each sample, productive Simpson clonality was calculated as the square root of Simpson's diversity index across productive rearrangements. The table was pulled from immuneACCESS by TCRdb, which kept in-frame rearrangements only. Such tables lose some clones; where checked, under half of the loss comes from unresolved V genes, and the rest has no known cause. The V and J calls and the clone size are those of that table, but D and trimming were determined from the DNA. For this sample the table gives about 150,000 clones, of which around 80% were detected only once. The ten most abundant clones make up 6% of the sample.

Sequences SGHKS (CDR1) and YYEKEE (CDR2) are obtained from the germline V gene (reference sequence). Germline trimming: 2 bases from V, 1 base from J; junction bases outside gene matches: 3. The CDR3 numbers 15 residues from cysteine through phenylalanine. The sequence is cut down to CDR3 DNA, 45 bases in frame from base 1. This sequence was found in a woman in her fifties or sixties who had recovered from COVID-19. Sequenced input: PBMCs or T cells enriched from blood (not recorded which). The chain employs TRBV5-5 and TRBJ2-3; 8 nucleotides in the junction match TRBD2. The CDR3 protein: CASSLAGAGTDTQYF. In nucleotides, the sequence is TGTGCCAGCAGCTTAGCGGGGGCTGGCACAGATACGCAGTATTTT.